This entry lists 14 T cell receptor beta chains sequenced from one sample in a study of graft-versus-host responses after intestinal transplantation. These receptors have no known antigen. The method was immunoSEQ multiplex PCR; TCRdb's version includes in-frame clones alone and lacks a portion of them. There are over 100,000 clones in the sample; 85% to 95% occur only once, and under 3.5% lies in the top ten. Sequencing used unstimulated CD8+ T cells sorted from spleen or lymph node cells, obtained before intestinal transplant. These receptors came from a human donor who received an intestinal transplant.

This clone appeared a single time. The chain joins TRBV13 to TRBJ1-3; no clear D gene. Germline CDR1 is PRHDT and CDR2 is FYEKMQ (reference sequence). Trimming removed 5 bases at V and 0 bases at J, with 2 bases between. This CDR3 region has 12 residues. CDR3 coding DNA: TGTGCCAGCAGCACCTCTGGAAACACCATATATTTT. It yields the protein CASSTSGNTIYF. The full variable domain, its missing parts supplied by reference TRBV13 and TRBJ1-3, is AAGVIQSPRHLIKEKRETATLKCYPIPRHDTVYWYQQGPGQDPQFLISFYEKMQSDKGSIPDRFSAQQFSDYHSELNMSSLELGDSALYFCASSTSGNTIYFGEGSWLTVV.

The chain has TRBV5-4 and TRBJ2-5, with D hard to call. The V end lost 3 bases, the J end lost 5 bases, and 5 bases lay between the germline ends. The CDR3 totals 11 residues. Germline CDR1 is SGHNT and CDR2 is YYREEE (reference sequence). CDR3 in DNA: TGTGCCAGCAGCTCCACGGAGACCCAGTACTTC. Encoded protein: CASSSTETQYF. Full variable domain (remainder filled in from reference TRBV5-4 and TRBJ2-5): ETGVTQSPTHLIKTRGQQVTLRCSSQSGHNTVSWYQQALGQGPQFIFQYYREEENGRGNFPPRFSGLQFPNYSSELNVNALELDDSALYLCASSSTETQYFGPGTRLLVL.

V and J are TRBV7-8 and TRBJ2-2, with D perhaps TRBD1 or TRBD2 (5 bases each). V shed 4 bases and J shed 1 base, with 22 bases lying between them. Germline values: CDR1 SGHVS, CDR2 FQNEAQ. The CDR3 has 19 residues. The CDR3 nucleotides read TGTGCCAGCAGCTCAGACAGATTCGCCGGGACCTTGAACACCGGGGAGCTGTTTTTT. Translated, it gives CASSSDRFAGTLNTGELFF.

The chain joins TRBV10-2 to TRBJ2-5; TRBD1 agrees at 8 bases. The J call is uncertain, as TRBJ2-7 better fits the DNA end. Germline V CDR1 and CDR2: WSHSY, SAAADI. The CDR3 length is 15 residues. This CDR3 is CASSGTGKDWHEQYF. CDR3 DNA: TGCGCCAGCAGTGGGACAGGGAAAGACTGGCACGAGCAGTACTTC.

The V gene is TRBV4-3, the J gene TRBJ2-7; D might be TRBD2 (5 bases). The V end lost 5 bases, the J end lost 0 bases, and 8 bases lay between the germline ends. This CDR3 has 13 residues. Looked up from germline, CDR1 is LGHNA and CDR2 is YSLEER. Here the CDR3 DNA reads TGCGCCAGCAGCGAGGGTAGCTCCTACGAGCAGTACTTC. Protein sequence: CASSEGSSYEQYF.

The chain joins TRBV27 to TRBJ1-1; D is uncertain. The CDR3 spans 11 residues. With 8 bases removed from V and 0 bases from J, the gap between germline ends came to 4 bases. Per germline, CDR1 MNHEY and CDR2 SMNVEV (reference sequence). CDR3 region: CASGMNTEAFF. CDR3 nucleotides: TGTGCCAGCGGTATGAACACTGAAGCTTTCTTT.

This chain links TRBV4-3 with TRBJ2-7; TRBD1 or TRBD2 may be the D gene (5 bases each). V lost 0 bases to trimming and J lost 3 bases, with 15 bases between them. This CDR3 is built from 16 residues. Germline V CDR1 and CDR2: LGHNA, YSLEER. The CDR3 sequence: CASSQEIEGPYYEQYF. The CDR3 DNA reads TGCGCCAGCAGCCAAGAGATCGAGGGGCCCTACTACGAGCAGTACTTC.

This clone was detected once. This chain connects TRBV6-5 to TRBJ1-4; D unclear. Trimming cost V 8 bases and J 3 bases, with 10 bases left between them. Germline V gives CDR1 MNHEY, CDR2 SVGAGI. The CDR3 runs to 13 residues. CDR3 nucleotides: TGTGCCAGCTTTAGGTCCCCTAATGAAAAACTGTTTTTT. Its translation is CASFRSPNEKLFF.

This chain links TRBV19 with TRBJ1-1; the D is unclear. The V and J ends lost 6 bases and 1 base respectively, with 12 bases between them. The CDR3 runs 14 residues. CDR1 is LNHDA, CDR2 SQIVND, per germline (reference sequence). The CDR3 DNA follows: TGTGCCAGTAGACTTTTATCGGGGAACACTGAAGCTTTCTTT. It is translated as CASRLLSGNTEAFF. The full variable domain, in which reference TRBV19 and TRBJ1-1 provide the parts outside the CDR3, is DGGITQSPKYLFRKEGQNVTLSCEQNLNHDAMYWYRQDPGQGLRLIYYSQIVNDFQKGDIAEGYSVSREKKESFPLTVTSAQKNPTAFYLCASRLLSGNTEAFFGQGTRLTVV.

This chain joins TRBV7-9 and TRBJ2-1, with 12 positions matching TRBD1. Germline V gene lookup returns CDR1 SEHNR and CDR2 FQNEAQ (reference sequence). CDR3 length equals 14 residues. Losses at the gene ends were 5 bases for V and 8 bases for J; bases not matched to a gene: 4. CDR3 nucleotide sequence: TGTGCCAGCAGCGGGGACAGGGGGCTGGATGAGCAGTTCTTC. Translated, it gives CASSGDRGLDEQFF.

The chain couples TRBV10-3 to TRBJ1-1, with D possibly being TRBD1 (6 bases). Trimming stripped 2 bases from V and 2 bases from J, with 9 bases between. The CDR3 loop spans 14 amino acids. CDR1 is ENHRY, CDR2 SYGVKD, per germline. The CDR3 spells CAISEGGYNTEAFF. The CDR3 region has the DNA TGTGCCATCAGTGAGGGGGGCTATAACACTGAAGCTTTCTTT.

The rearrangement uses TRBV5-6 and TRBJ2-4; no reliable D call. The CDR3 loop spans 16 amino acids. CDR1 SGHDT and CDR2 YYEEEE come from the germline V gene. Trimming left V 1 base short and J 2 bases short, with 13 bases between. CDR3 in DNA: TGTGCCAGCAGCTTGAGCATGTTTGGCTCCAAAAACATTCAGTACTTC. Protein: CASSLSMFGSKNIQYF.

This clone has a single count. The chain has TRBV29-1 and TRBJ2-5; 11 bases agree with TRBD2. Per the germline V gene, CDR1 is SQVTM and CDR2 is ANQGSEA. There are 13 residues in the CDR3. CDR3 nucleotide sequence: TGCAGTTTTAGCGGGAGGGCTGGGGAGACCCAGTACTTC. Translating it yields CSFSGRAGETQYF.

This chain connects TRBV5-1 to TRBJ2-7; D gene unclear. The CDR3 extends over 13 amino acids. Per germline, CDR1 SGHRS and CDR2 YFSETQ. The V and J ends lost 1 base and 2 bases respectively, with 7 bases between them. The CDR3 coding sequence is TGCGCCAGCAGCTTGAAGAGCCCCTACGAGCAGTACTTC. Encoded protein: CASSLKSPYEQYF.